Listed here are 25 T cell receptor beta chains from one sample, sequenced in a study of T-cell memory formation after mild COVID-19. TCRdb re-called the 5' RACE reads through MiXCR, storing one row per CDR3 protein. This sample has under 400,000 distinct CDR3 sequences, with roughly 21% found just once. The sequenced sample consisted of PBMCs or a T cell subset sorted from them (not recorded which). The receptor set was obtained from an adult woman who had mild COVID-19 (a few samples of this study predate the infection). Cell type and time point are not known.

The genes are TRBV6-5 and TRBJ2-2, with 10 positions matching TRBD1. The CDR3 spans 14 residues. Germline CDR1 is MNHEY and CDR2 is SVGAGI. Germline trimming cut 4 bases from V and 7 bases from J; bases unmatched to any gene: 3. This chain's CDR3 is CASSSGQGSGELFF. The CDR3 nucleotides are TGTGCCAGCAGTTCGGGACAGGGGAGCGGGGAGCTGTTTTTT.

This clonotype was seen a handful of times. The chain couples TRBV5-1 to TRBJ1-1; tentatively, D is TRBD1 (5 bases). The length of the CDR3 is 14 residues. CDR1 and CDR2 (germline): SGHRS, YFSETQ. With 1 base removed from V and 5 bases from J, the gap between germline ends came to 12 bases. The CDR3 nucleotides read TGCGCCAGCAGCTTGTCGGCAGGGAGAACTGAAGCTTTCTTT. The encoded protein is CASSLSAGRTEAFF. The variable domain in full, with the rest retrieved from reference TRBV5-1 and TRBJ1-1, is KAGVTQTPRYLIKTRGQQVTLSCSPISGHRSVSWYQQTPGQGLQFLFEYFSETQRNKGNFPGRFSGRQFSNSRSEMNVSTLELGDSALYLCASSLSAGRTEAFFGQGTRLTVV.

Written as DNA, the CDR3 is TGTGCCAGCAGCAAAGAAGCGGGACCACTCAATGAGCAGTTCTTC. Protein sequence: CASSKEAGPLNEQFF. The rearrangement links TRBV21-1 to TRBJ2-1; TRBD2 is taken as the D call from the table, unchecked against the DNA. TRBV21-1 is marked as a pseudogene. This CDR3 spans 15 amino acids.

This clonotype was observed a few times. The chain has TRBV7-3 and TRBJ2-2, with TRBD1 identical over 11 bases. The CDR3 runs 16 residues. CDR1 and CDR2 (germline): SGHTA, FQGTGA. The V gene end was trimmed by 1 base and the J gene end by 4 bases; junction bases not matched to a gene: 2. The CDR3 DNA is TGTGCCAGCAGCTTAAGGGACAGGGGGTCCACCGGGGAGCTGTTTTTT. Translated, it gives CASSLRDRGSTGELFF.

V usage is TRBV24-1 and J usage is TRBJ2-7, with TRBD1 as a possible D gene (7 bases). The CDR3 covers 13 residues. Trimming pared 5 bases from V and 3 bases from J, leaving 10 bases between. The germline V gene has CDR1 KGHDR and CDR2 SFDVKD. CDR3 residues: CATSVQGGYEQYF. CDR3 DNA: TGTGCCACCAGTGTCCAGGGGGGCTACGAGCAGTACTTC.

The rearrangement joins TRBV29-1 to TRBJ2-7; D not certain. The CDR3 totals 11 residues. CDR1 is SQVTM and CDR2 is ANQGSEA in the germline V gene. The V gene lost 6 bases and the J gene lost 2 bases, with 8 bases spanning the gap. As DNA, the CDR3 is TGCAGCGTCGTGCTAGCCTACGAGCAGTACTTC. Translation: CSVVLAYEQYF.

The rearrangement joins TRBV12-5 to TRBJ1-5; D not resolved. The CDR3 sequence is 12 residues long. Trimming left V 6 bases short and J 3 bases short, with 6 bases between. CDR1 is LGHNT, CDR2 FRNRAP, per germline. The CDR3 region has the DNA TGTGCTAGTGGAGAACTCAATCAGCCCCAGCATTTT. Its translation is CASGELNQPQHF.

The V call is TRBV29-1, the J call TRBJ2-5; D is possibly TRBD1 (6 bases). The CDR3 runs 13 residues. Germline values: CDR1 SQVTM, CDR2 ANQGSEA. V was shortened by 5 bases and J by 4 bases, with 14 bases between the two germline ends. CDR3 in DNA: TGCAGCGTTTTTCCTATAGGGGGAGAGACCCAGTACTTC. Translating gives CSVFPIGGETQYF.

This clonotype was seen more than once but under ten times. This chain connects TRBV7-2 to TRBJ2-2; D may correspond to TRBD1 or TRBD2 (5 bases each). CDR1 and CDR2 from the germline V gene are SGHTA and FQGNSA. This CDR3 spans 15 amino acids. The germline V and J ends were trimmed by 1 base and 6 bases, with 12 bases remaining between them. For the CDR3, the DNA is TGTGCCAGCAGCTTAGTGGGGACCCGCGCCGGGGAGCTGTTTTTT. Encoded protein: CASSLVGTRAGELFF.

This chain links TRBV27 with TRBJ1-2, with D perhaps matching TRBD1 (6 bases). The ends were cut back, 6 bases at V and 7 bases at J, with 15 bases in the middle. The CDR3 spans 13 residues. The germline gives CDR1 MNHEY, CDR2 SMNVEV (reference sequence). CDR3 bases: TGTGCCAGCAGGCAAACAGGGATGGGTGGCTACACCTTC. It encodes CASRQTGMGGYTF.

V is TRBV6-2 or TRBV6-3 and J is TRBJ2-7; D is perhaps TRBD2 (6 bases). Trimming removed 0 bases from V and 3 bases from J, with 18 bases in between. Germline V gives CDR1 MNHEY, CDR2 SVGEGT. The CDR3 has 17 residues. CDR3 DNA sequence: TGTGCCAGCAGTTACTCGAATCTAGCGATCGGGGGCTACGAGCAGTACTTC. Translating gives CASSYSNLAIGGYEQYF.

This clonotype showed up just a few times. The V gene is TRBV29-1, the J gene TRBJ2-1; 11 bases are a match to TRBD1. This CDR3 region has 18 residues. The V gene's germline CDR1 is SQVTM and CDR2 ANQGSEA. V shed 4 bases and J 0 bases; nucleotides not matched to a gene: 11. The CDR3 nucleotides are TGCAGCGTTGCAGATCCGGGACAGGGGGGAAGCTCCTACAATGAGCAGTTCTTC. Translated, it gives CSVADPGQGGSSYNEQFF.

CDR3 in DNA: TGTGCCAGCAGTTTTCGACAGGCGCACGAGCAGTACTTC. This gives the protein CASSFRQAHEQYF. The chain combines TRBV27 with TRBJ2-7; possibly TRBD1 for D (6 bases). Trimming left V 3 bases short and J 5 bases short, with 11 bases between. The CDR3 runs 13 residues. Germline V gene lookup returns CDR1 MNHEY and CDR2 SMNVEV (reference sequence).

The genes are TRBV9 and TRBJ1-1, with TRBD1 as a possible D gene (6 bases). Germline V CDR1 and CDR2: SGDLS, YYNGEE. This CDR3 region has 17 residues. V lost 0 bases to trimming and J lost 3 bases, with 18 bases between them. The CDR3 sequence: CASSVATGPGVHTEAFF. DNA of the CDR3: TGTGCCAGCAGCGTAGCTACGGGGCCAGGGGTACACACTGAAGCTTTCTTT.

The J gene is TRBJ2-3, the V gene TRBV5-4; 7 bases agree with TRBD1. CDR1 is SGHNT and CDR2 is YYREEE in the germline V gene (reference sequence). This CDR3 contains 15 residues. The trim removed 4 bases at V and 1 base at J, leaving 6 bases unmatched. The CDR3, as DNA: TGTGCCAGCAGCAAGGACAGGATCCGCACAGATACGCAGTATTTT. It is translated as CASSKDRIRTDTQYF.

V usage is TRBV9 and J usage is TRBJ2-2; D ambiguous. The CDR3 totals 16 residues. The germline V gene has CDR1 SGDLS and CDR2 YYNGEE. Trimming cost V 0 bases and J 0 bases, with 9 bases left between them. The CDR3 sequence is CASSVGVDPNTGELFF. In DNA, the CDR3 is TGTGCCAGCAGCGTAGGGGTGGACCCGAACACCGGGGAGCTGTTTTTT.

This chain uses TRBV6-2 or TRBV6-3 with TRBJ2-7; weak D call: TRBD2 (6 bases). CDR3 length: 14 residues. Trimming stripped 6 bases from V and 5 bases from J, with 17 bases between. Germline V gives CDR1 MNHEY, CDR2 SVGEGT. The DNA of the CDR3 is TGTGCCAGCAGAAACGAGGGACTCTGGAACGAGCAGTACTTC. This translates into CASRNEGLWNEQYF.

This sequence joins TRBV25-1 and TRBJ1-2, with 7 bases matching TRBD1. The CDR3 is made up of 14 amino acids. Germline loops: CDR1 MGHDK, CDR2 SYGVNS. The trim removed 4 bases at V and 6 bases at J, leaving 8 bases unmatched. Here the CDR3 reads CASSVSRDSNGYTF. The DNA of the CDR3 is TGTGCCAGCAGTGTCAGCCGGGACAGTAATGGCTACACCTTC.

This chain links TRBV9 with TRBJ2-1, with D perhaps TRBD2 (5 bases). V was pared by 3 bases and J by 7 bases, with 20 bases between. CDR1 SGDLS and CDR2 YYNGEE come from the germline V gene. The CDR3 has 16 residues. The CDR3 reads CASSAGGNWGLNEQFF. CDR3 coding DNA: TGTGCCAGCAGCGCCGGAGGCAACTGGGGTTTAAATGAGCAGTTCTTC.

In this sample, this clonotype turned up a few times. The chain uses TRBV6-1 and TRBJ2-5; D uncertain. This CDR3 comprises 12 residues. The ends were cut back, 2 bases at V and 8 bases at J, with 9 bases in the middle. Germline CDR1 is MNHNS and CDR2 is SASEGT. The CDR3 reads CASSENKGTQYF. Written as DNA, the CDR3 is TGTGCCAGCAGTGAAAATAAGGGAACCCAGTACTTC.

This clonotype was detected only a few times. As DNA, the CDR3 is TGTGCCATCAGTGCCGGGGGGGGGAATACCTACAATGAGCAGTTCTTC. This sequence encodes CAISAGGGNTYNEQFF. V usage is TRBV10-3 and J usage is TRBJ2-1; 8 nucleotides agree with TRBD2. Germline loops: CDR1 ENHRY, CDR2 SYGVKD. The CDR3 consists of 16 residues. Trimming took 4 bases from V and 2 from J; bases not matched to a gene: 7.

This clonotype came up a few times. The chain recombines TRBV6-5 with TRBJ2-7; D unresolved. This CDR3 spans 14 amino acids. Germline CDR1 is MNHEY and CDR2 is SVGAGI. Trimming took 7 bases from V and 1 from J, leaving 14 bases between them. CDR3 DNA sequence: TGTGCCAGCATCCCGGGCGGTAAATCCTACGAGCAGTACTTC. Protein product: CASIPGGKSYEQYF.

This chain uses TRBV5-4 with TRBJ2-3; 10 bases fit TRBD2. J gave up 4 bases and V 4 bases, and 9 bases lay outside the gene matches. Germline CDR1 SGHNT, CDR2 YYREEE (reference sequence). The CDR3 spans 16 residues. CDR3: CASSPSSGGGPDTQYF. The CDR3, as DNA: TGTGCCAGCAGCCCTTCGAGCGGGGGGGGCCCAGATACGCAGTATTTT. The full variable domain, its missing parts supplied by reference TRBV5-4 and TRBJ2-3, is ETGVTQSPTHLIKTRGQQVTLRCSSQSGHNTVSWYQQALGQGPQFIFQYYREEENGRGNFPPRFSGLQFPNYSSELNVNALELDDSALYLCASSPSSGGGPDTQYFGPGTRLTVL.

This chain links TRBV5-1 with TRBJ1-2; D may be TRBD1 (5 bases). In germline, CDR1 is SGHRS, CDR2 YFSETQ. This CDR3 region has 14 residues. Trimming removed 0 bases from V and 7 bases from J, with 13 bases in between. CDR3 protein: CASSLAGGTSGYTF. The CDR3 DNA reads TGCGCCAGCAGCTTGGCCGGGGGGACTTCTGGCTACACCTTC.

In its sample, this clonotype was seen a few times. V gene TRBV7-9 combines with J gene TRBJ1-1, with unresolved D. The CDR3 consists of 16 residues. V dropped 4 bases and J dropped 0 bases, with 15 bases sitting between them. Germline lookup yields CDR1 SEHNR and CDR2 FQNEAQ (reference sequence). CDR3: CASSWGRPDLNTEAFF. The CDR3 DNA reads as TGTGCCAGCAGCTGGGGTCGGCCGGACTTGAACACTGAAGCTTTCTTT. The complete variable domain, with remaining parts taken from reference TRBV7-9 and TRBJ1-1, reads DTGVSQNPRHKITKRGQNVTFRCDPISEHNRLYWYRQTLGQGPEFLTYFQNEAQLEKSRLLSDRFSAERPKGSFSTLEIQRTEQGDSAMYLCASSWGRPDLNTEAFFGQGTRLTVV.